The next 10 T cell receptor beta chains were all read from a single sample in a study of T cell changes during pregnancy in multiple sclerosis. The data were produced by immunoSEQ multiplex PCR, yet TCRdb's version contains in-frame clones alone and is incomplete. Found here are 90,000 to 120,000 clones, 90% to 95% of them singletons; the top ten hold 0.9%. Here the sequenced sample was peripheral blood, taken before pregnancy. These receptor sequences come from a female donor with multiple sclerosis, enrolled in a pregnancy study.

Only one count was recorded for this clone. The chain uses TRBV7-9 and TRBJ2-7; D is uncertain. Germline CDR1 is SEHNR and CDR2 is FQNEAQ (reference sequence). Trimming stripped 5 bases from V and 2 bases from J, with 19 bases between. The CDR3 sequence is 16 residues long. The CDR3 DNA follows: TGTGCCAGCAGCCCCAGTTCGGGTCCTAGAACCTACGAGCAGTACTTC. This sequence encodes CASSPSSGPRTYEQYF.

V is TRBV30 and J is TRBJ1-1; D might be TRBD1 (5 bases). Germline CDR1 GTSNPN, CDR2 SVGIG (reference sequence). The CDR3 length is 15 residues. The CDR3 region is CAERPGGVGNTEAFF. CDR3 DNA: TGTGCGGAACGACCGGGGGGGGTAGGGAACACTGAAGCTTTCTTT.

The chain carries TRBV5-4 and TRBJ1-4; no definite D call. The CDR3 spans 14 residues. The germline CDR1 and CDR2 sequences are SGHNT and YYREEE (reference sequence). V was pared by 0 bases and J by 4 bases, with 7 bases between. The CDR3 DNA reads as TGTGCCAGCAGCTTGGGCCAGAATAATGAAAAACTGTTTTTT. This encodes CASSLGQNNEKLFF. Drawing the rest from reference TRBV5-4 and TRBJ1-4, the complete variable domain is ETGVTQSPTHLIKTRGQQVTLRCSSQSGHNTVSWYQQALGQGPQFIFQYYREEENGRGNFPPRFSGLQFPNYSSELNVNALELDDSALYLCASSLGQNNEKLFFGSGTQLSVL.

The rearrangement joins TRBV4-1 to TRBJ2-2, with D possibly TRBD2 on 6 matching bases. V lost 4 bases and J 6 bases, leaving 15 bases between the germline ends. The CDR3 runs to 15 residues. The V gene's germline CDR1 is MGHRA and CDR2 YSYEKL. CDR3 DNA sequence: TGCGCCAGCAGCCTACAAGGAGGGGTGGCCGGGGAGCTGTTTTTT. Translation gives CASSLQGGVAGELFF.

This clone was seen once. One end of the junction does not line up with germline, which may come from a read error. The chain employs TRBV2 and TRBJ1-2; TRBD1 matches 8 bases. CDR1 is SNHLY, CDR2 FYNNEI, per germline. The CDR3 is made up of 11 amino acids. The CDR3 DNA follows: TGTGCCAGCAGTGGGGGGACAGGCCCGCTCTTC. Amino acids: CASSGGTGPLF.

This chain connects TRBV11-2 to TRBJ2-7, with D possibly TRBD2 on 6 matching bases. The CDR3 has 14 residues. V was pared by 2 bases and J by 2 bases, with 10 bases between. Germline CDR1 and CDR2: SGHAT and FQNNGV. The CDR3 coding sequence is TGTGCCAGCAGCTTAACTGGCGGGACCTACGAGCAGTACTTC. This codes for CASSLTGGTYEQYF.

V gene TRBV10-2 combines with J gene TRBJ2-3; 14 bases are a match to TRBD2. Germline V gene data show CDR1 as WSHSY and CDR2 as SAAADI. V dropped 6 bases and J dropped 4; count of bases not matched to a gene: 9. CDR3 size: 17 residues. As DNA, the CDR3 is TGCGCCAGCAGAGCAAATAGACTAGCGGGAGGGGCAGATACGCAGTATTTT. Protein: CASRANRLAGGADTQYF.

V is TRBV14 and J is TRBJ2-7; a possible D gene is TRBD2 (6 bases). The CDR3 length is 15 residues. Germline CDR1 and CDR2: SGHDN and FVKESK. V was cut by 4 bases and J by 5 bases, with 18 bases left in between. The CDR3 spells CASSRITGRGDEQYF. The CDR3 DNA reads as TGTGCCAGCAGCCGGATAACCGGTCGCGGGGACGAGCAGTACTTC. The complete variable domain, with remaining parts taken from reference TRBV14 and TRBJ2-7, reads EAGVTQFPSHSVIEKGQTVTLRCDPISGHDNLYWYRRVMGKEIKFLLHFVKESKQDESGMPNNRFLAERTGGTYSTLKVQPAELEDSGVYFCASSRITGRGDEQYFGPGTRLTVT.

The V gene is TRBV16, the J gene TRBJ2-1, with 9 bases identical to TRBD2. The V and J ends lost 0 bases and 4 bases, in that order; junction bases with no gene match: 4. Germline V gene data show CDR1 as KGHSY and CDR2 as FQNENV. The CDR3 has 16 residues. CDR3 DNA sequence: TGTGCCAGCAGCCAATCTCGACTAGCGGATTACAATGAGCAGTTCTTC. This codes for CASSQSRLADYNEQFF.

This clone appeared once. This rearrangement joins TRBV11-1 to TRBJ1-2; D is undetermined. Germline CDR1 reads SGHAT; CDR2 reads FQDESV (reference sequence). The CDR3 has 14 residues. Between the trimmed V and J ends, which lost 0 bases and 3 bases, there was a span of 8 bases. In DNA form, the CDR3 reads TGTGCCAGCAGCTTAGCAGAGGGATACTATGGCTACACCTTC. It encodes CASSLAEGYYGYTF.